This is a list of T cell receptor beta chains from one sample in a study of blood T cell repertoires in COVID-19. Clones were sequenced by immunoSEQ multiplex PCR, and TCRdb holds only the in-frame ones, with some missing. The profile shows roughly 130,000 clones, 80% to 90% of them singletons. Sequences were obtained from peripheral blood. The receptors here all came from a man in his fifties or sixties with active or convalescent COVID-19. Each CDR3 is given with its conserved first and last residue. D genes are given only for firm matches. The size of a clone is reported for some rows only, either as once, few or many, or as a class for expanded clones.

clone size: NA
J gene: TRBJ1-4
D gene: TRBD1
V gene: TRBV7-9
CDR3 DNA: TGTGCCAGCAGCACCCGGGACAGCCCTTATGAAAAACTGTTTTTT
CDR3 protein: CASSTRDSPYEKLFF

clone size: NA
J gene: TRBJ2-3
D gene: NA
V gene: TRBV2
CDR3 DNA: TGTGCCAGCAGTGACCCGCCAGACTTGTCTCTAAGCACAGATACGCAGTATTTT
CDR3 protein: CASSDPPDLSLSTDTQYF

clone size: NA
J gene: TRBJ1-2
D gene: TRBD1
V gene: TRBV28
CDR3 DNA: TGTGCCAGCCATGGGACAGTGAATAACTATGGCTACACCTTC
CDR3 protein: CASHGTVNNYGYTF

clone size: NA
J gene: TRBJ1-3
D gene: TRBD1
V gene: TRBV25-1
CDR3 DNA: TGTGCCAGCAGTGAAGGGACAGGGGGTCGAAACACCATATATTTT
CDR3 protein: CASSEGTGGRNTIYF

clone size: NA
J gene: TRBJ2-3
D gene: TRBD2
V gene: TRBV24-1
CDR3 DNA: TGTGCCACCAGTGATCGGACTAGCGTCCCAACGCAGTATTTT
CDR3 protein: CATSDRTSVPTQYF

clone size: NA
J gene: TRBJ2-3
D gene: TRBD2
V gene: TRBV6-2/TRBV6-3
CDR3 DNA: TGTGCCAGCAGTTACTCCAGCGGGAGAGTGCCCTCAAATACGCAGTATTTT
CDR3 protein: CASSYSSGRVPSNTQYF

clone size: NA
J gene: TRBJ1-2
D gene: NA
V gene: TRBV29-1
CDR3 DNA: TGCAGCGCCCCGTCCGGGTCTGACTATGGCTACACCTTC
CDR3 protein: CSAPSGSDYGYTF

clone size: NA
J gene: TRBJ1-2
D gene: NA
V gene: TRBV12-3/TRBV12-4
CDR3 DNA: TGTGCCAGCAGCAATGACAGGATCTATGGCTACACCTTC
CDR3 protein: CASSNDRIYGYTF

clone size: NA
J gene: TRBJ2-3
D gene: TRBD1
V gene: TRBV28
CDR3 DNA: TGTGCCAGCAGTCGCGAACCCTTGGGACAGGGAGGTTGGTTGACAGATACGCAGTATTTT
CDR3 protein: CASSREPLGQGGWLTDTQYF

clone size: NA
J gene: TRBJ1-5
D gene: NA
V gene: TRBV24-1
CDR3 DNA: TGTGCCACCAGTGACTCCAATCAGCCCCAGCATTTT
CDR3 protein: CATSDSNQPQHF

clone size: NA
J gene: TRBJ1-4
D gene: NA
V gene: TRBV27
CDR3 DNA: TGTGCCAGCAGTTTATCGCATAGTCTCAACGGGGAAAAACTGTTTTTT
CDR3 protein: CASSLSHSLNGEKLFF

clone size: NA
J gene: TRBJ2-7
D gene: NA
V gene: TRBV19
CDR3 DNA: TGTGCCAGTAGTATATTGTCCTCTACCTACGAGCAGTACTTC
CDR3 protein: CASSILSSTYEQYF

clone size: NA
J gene: TRBJ1-6
D gene: TRBD1
V gene: TRBV27
CDR3 DNA: TGTGCCAGCAGTTTATCGGGACAGGGTTTATCACCCCTCCACTTT
CDR3 protein: CASSLSGQGLSPLHF

clone size: NA
J gene: TRBJ1-1
D gene: TRBD1
V gene: TRBV18
CDR3 DNA: TGTGCCAGCTCACCCAAGGGACAGATGAACACTGAAGCTTTCTTT
CDR3 protein: CASSPKGQMNTEAFF

clone size: NA
J gene: TRBJ1-3
D gene: NA
V gene: TRBV14
CDR3 DNA: TGTGCCAGCAGCCAAGGGCTTCTCTCTGGAAACACCATATATTTT
CDR3 protein: CASSQGLLSGNTIYF

clone size: NA
J gene: TRBJ1-6
D gene: TRBD1
V gene: TRBV5-1
CDR3 DNA: TGCGCCAGCAGCGGAGGGGGCACGGATAATTCACCCCTCCACTTT
CDR3 protein: CASSGGGTDNSPLHF

clone size: NA
J gene: TRBJ2-2
D gene: NA
V gene: TRBV3-1/TRBV3-2
CDR3 DNA: TGTGCCAGCAGCGAAACAGTTACCACCGGGGAGCTGTTTTTT
CDR3 protein: CASSETVTTGELFF

clone size: NA
J gene: TRBJ1-2
D gene: NA
V gene: TRBV7-8
CDR3 DNA: TGTGCCAGCAGCCTTACAGGTATCAATGGCTACACCTTC
CDR3 protein: CASSLTGINGYTF

clone size: NA
J gene: TRBJ1-1
D gene: NA
V gene: TRBV3-1/TRBV3-2
CDR3 DNA: TGTGCCAGCAGCCAAGAGAGGACTGAAGCTTTCTTT
CDR3 protein: CASSQERTEAFF

clone size: few
J gene: TRBJ1-5
D gene: TRBD1
V gene: TRBV5-1
CDR3 DNA: TGCGCCAGCAGCCCGGGGACAGGGGGAAGCAATCAGCCCCAGCATTTT
CDR3 protein: CASSPGTGGSNQPQHF

clone size: NA
J gene: TRBJ2-2
D gene: TRBD1
V gene: TRBV19
CDR3 DNA: TGTGCCACTAGACAGGGGGCTTGGGCGCAGAACACCGGGGAGCTGTTTTTT
CDR3 protein: CATRQGAWAQNTGELFF

clone size: NA
J gene: TRBJ2-1
D gene: TRBD2
V gene: TRBV28
CDR3 DNA: TGTGCCAGCAGTTTTAGACTAGCGGCATCAAGGCACTACAATGAGCAGTTCTTC
CDR3 protein: CASSFRLAASRHYNEQFF

clone size: NA
J gene: TRBJ2-7
D gene: NA
V gene: TRBV4-3
CDR3 DNA: TGCGCCAGCAGCCAAGTTCGACAGGAGACCTACGAGCAGTACTTC
CDR3 protein: CASSQVRQETYEQYF

clone size: NA
J gene: TRBJ2-5
D gene: TRBD2
V gene: TRBV5-1
CDR3 DNA: TGCGCCAGCAGCCGCGCTAGCGGGAGTATGAAGACCCAGTACTTC
CDR3 protein: CASSRASGSMKTQYF

clone size: NA
J gene: TRBJ2-7
D gene: NA
V gene: TRBV2
CDR3 DNA: TGTGCCAGCAGTGTAGAAGTAGGGGGCTACGAGCAGTACTTC
CDR3 protein: CASSVEVGGYEQYF

clone size: NA
J gene: TRBJ2-1
D gene: NA
V gene: TRBV5-4
CDR3 DNA: TGTGCCAGCAGCTTGGAGGACAGCTCCTACAATGAGCAGTTCTTC
CDR3 protein: CASSLEDSSYNEQFF

clone size: few
J gene: TRBJ1-2
D gene: NA
V gene: TRBV2
CDR3 DNA: TGTGCCAGCAGTGAGGCCAGCTATGGCTACACCTTC
CDR3 protein: CASSEASYGYTF

clone size: few
J gene: TRBJ2-7
D gene: TRBD1
V gene: TRBV5-4
CDR3 DNA: TGTGCCAGCAGCTTGACAGGGGACTACGAGCAGTACTTC
CDR3 protein: CASSLTGDYEQYF

clone size: once
J gene: TRBJ2-5
D gene: TRBD2
V gene: TRBV5-1
CDR3 DNA: TGCGCCAGCAGCTTGTTTGTGAGCGGGAGCGGACAAGAGACCCAGTACTTC
CDR3 protein: CASSLFVSGSGQETQYF

clone size: NA
J gene: TRBJ1-2
D gene: NA
V gene: TRBV15
CDR3 DNA: TGTGCCACCAGCAGCGGTACGGGGTATGGCTACACCTTC
CDR3 protein: CATSSGTGYGYTF

clone size: NA
J gene: TRBJ1-1
D gene: NA
V gene: TRBV10-3
CDR3 DNA: TGTGCCATCCGGCCCCAGGGAAAGGCCGGAGCGCCAGCTTTCTTT
CDR3 protein: CAIRPQGKAGAPAFF

clone size: NA
J gene: TRBJ1-2
D gene: TRBD1
V gene: TRBV6-5
CDR3 DNA: TGTGCCAGCAGTTCAGGGGGAGGCTACACCTTC
CDR3 protein: CASSSGGGYTF

clone size: NA
J gene: TRBJ2-3
D gene: NA
V gene: TRBV15
CDR3 DNA: TGTGCCACCAGCCCTCGTAGCGGACGGTCGACAGATACGCAGTATTTT
CDR3 protein: CATSPRSGRSTDTQYF

clone size: NA
J gene: TRBJ1-2
D gene: NA
V gene: TRBV20-1
CDR3 DNA: TGCAGTGCTAGTAGGACAGACTATGGCTACACCTTC
CDR3 protein: CSASRTDYGYTF

clone size: NA
J gene: TRBJ1-2
D gene: NA
V gene: TRBV20-1
CDR3 DNA: TGCAGTGCGACAGAGTCCGTTGGCTACACCTTC
CDR3 protein: CSATESVGYTF

clone size: NA
J gene: TRBJ2-1
D gene: NA
V gene: TRBV3-1/TRBV3-2
CDR3 DNA: TGTGCCAGCAGCCCAACCGGGACTTCCTACAATGAGCAGTTCTTC
CDR3 protein: CASSPTGTSYNEQFF